This T cell receptor beta chain emerged from a study of cytotoxic CD8 clonotypes in ibrutinib-treated CLL. Assay: immunoSEQ multiplex PCR; the TCRdb copy retains only in-frame clones and omits some. The table includes about 27,000 clones, 85% detected once. CDR3 size: 18 residues. Germline V gene lookup returns CDR1 MGHRA and CDR2 YSYEKL. V shed 0 bases and J shed 0 bases, with 16 bases lying between them. Specimen: PBMCs, collected after 24 months of ibrutinib treatment. This sequence was found in a human donor with chronic lymphocytic leukemia. This chain links TRBV4-1 with TRBJ2-3, with TRBD2 as a possible D gene (5 bases). The CDR3 reads CASSQDLEDRASTDTQYF. Here the CDR3 DNA reads TGCGCCAGCAGCCAAGATCTGGAGGATCGGGCAAGCACAGATACGCAGTATTTT.